Following are 19 T cell receptor beta chains from one sample sequenced in a study of regulatory T cells in long-lasting Graves disease (dated by TCRdb to about 2021). Libraries were built with multiplex PCR. Reads for this sample came from an Illumina HiSeq 4000. CDR3 regions were amplified by Arm-PCR with iRepertoire HTBI primers to construct TCR beta libraries. The public reads were reprocessed in TCRdb via fastp at Q25 and MiXCR, keeping in-frame beta chains. Identical CDR3 protein sequences are pooled into one entry, listed with their most common genes and DNA. The sample includes roughly 400,000 distinct CDR3 sequences, with roughly 15% observed a single time. The ten largest clones represent under 9% of the sample. In light of the paper, this sample's time point label describes: newly diagnosed GD, antithyroid drugs for less than 3 months. For both TCR sequencing and RNA sequencing, RNA was extracted from PBMCs in TRIzol.

This same sample was also taken into another study, of T cells in Graves' hyperthyroidism and ophthalmopathy.

This sample comprised peripheral blood mononuclear cells (PBMCs), obtained at new diagnosis, from a patient treated with antithyroid drugs. The source of these receptors is a woman aged 40 to 55 with Graves disease. Donor details come from another sample of the same person, matched by shared clones.

The chain combines TRBV7-9 with TRBJ1-5; tentatively, D is TRBD1 (5 bases). The CDR3 contains 17 residues. The V end lost 5 bases, the J end lost 4 bases, and 21 bases lay between the germline ends. Germline V lookup: CDR1 SEHNR, CDR2 FQNEAQ (reference sequence). The CDR3, as DNA: TGTGCCAGCAGCCCATTATCTACCGGGACCCCAAATCAGCCCCAGCATTTT. Protein: CASSPLSTGTPNQPQHF.

There are many counts of this clonotype. J is TRBJ2-7 and V is TRBV15, with D unresolved. The CDR3 runs to 13 residues. V was clipped by 4 bases and J by 0 bases, with 7 bases between them. Germline V gene sequence: CDR1 LNHNV, CDR2 YYDKDF (reference sequence). CDR3 protein: CATSTPVSYEQYF. CDR3 DNA sequence: TGTGCCACCAGCACACCGGTCTCCTACGAGCAGTACTTC.

The chain carries TRBV12-3 or TRBV12-4 and TRBJ1-4; 8 bases map to TRBD1. This CDR3 comprises 15 residues. Trimming removed 6 bases from V and 6 bases from J; junction bases left unmatched: 9. CDR3 nucleotides: TGTGCCAGCAGCCGAAGTGGACAGGGACATGAAAAACTGTTTTTT. Protein: CASSRSGQGHEKLFF.

This clonotype was counted at least ten times. This rearrangement joins TRBV6-5 to TRBJ2-2, with a weak D call TRBD2 (6 bases). This CDR3 contains 12 residues. V gave up 2 bases and J gave up 8 bases, with 6 bases separating them. The germline CDR1 and CDR2 sequences are MNHEY and SVGAGI. CDR3 in amino acids: CASSYLAGELFF. CDR3 sequence (DNA): TGTGCCAGCAGTTACCTAGCGGGGGAGCTGTTTTTT.

This clonotype was counted ten times or more. The chain carries TRBV30 and TRBJ1-5; D unresolved. There are 13 residues in the CDR3. Germline assignment: CDR1 GTSNPN and CDR2 SVGIG (reference sequence). V was clipped by 1 base and J by 7 bases, with 11 bases between them. The CDR3 sequence is CAWSGAPTQPQHF. CDR3 nucleotide sequence: TGTGCCTGGAGTGGGGCACCCACCCAGCCCCAGCATTTT.

This chain links TRBV5-6 with TRBJ1-6; 12 nucleotides match TRBD1. The CDR3 is 17 residues long. V lost 2 bases and J lost 5; bases outside the gene matches: 5. Germline V gene data show CDR1 as SGHDT and CDR2 as YYEEEE. The CDR3 loop reads CASSLLGQGAHNSPLHF. The CDR3 nucleotides read TGTGCCAGCAGCTTATTGGGACAGGGGGCCCATAATTCACCCCTCCACTTT.

This clonotype was observed at least ten times. J is TRBJ2-1 and V is TRBV28, with TRBD1 identical over 9 bases. Trimming took 6 bases from V and 3 from J; bases not matched to a gene: 12. Germline V gene data show CDR1 as MDHEN and CDR2 as SYDVKM. This CDR3 is built from 17 residues. The CDR3 sequence: CASRSPTGTGNYNEQFF. CDR3 bases: TGTGCCAGCAGATCCCCGACCGGGACAGGGAACTACAATGAGCAGTTCTTC.

Comment on this clonotype: A far more abundant clone sits one base away, making this likely a read error. This chain connects TRBV10-3 to TRBJ1-1; weak D call: TRBD1 (6 bases). The V gene's germline CDR1 is ENHRY and CDR2 SYGVKD. This CDR3 has 16 amino acids. Trimming shortened V by 5 bases and J by 0 bases, and 16 bases separated the two germline ends. The CDR3 DNA sequence: TGTGCCATCAGTTACAGACCAGGGGAGATGAACACTGAAGCTTTCTTT. Its translation: CAISYRPGEMNTEAFF.

This clonotype was detected once. A much larger clone differs by one base, so this may be a read error. The V and J genes are TRBV29-1 and TRBJ2-7; tentatively, D is TRBD1 or TRBD2 (9 bases each). This CDR3 comprises 17 residues. CDR1 is SQVTM and CDR2 is ANQGSEA in the germline V gene. The CDR3 nucleotides are TGCAGCATTGAAGATTCGGACAGGGGTCTAGCGGGGCACGAGCAGTACTTC. Translating gives CSIEDSDRGLAGHEQYF.

This clonotype was picked up many times. This chain links TRBV7-2 with TRBJ2-2; TRBD2 agrees at 11 bases. This CDR3 contains 20 residues. J was trimmed by 0 bases and V by 7 bases; bases with no gene match: 16. Germline V gene data show CDR1 as SGHTA and CDR2 as FQGNSA. CDR3 sequence (DNA): TGTGCCAGCACCTTTGACCCGGGACTAGCGGATATCGCGAACACCGGGGAGCTGTTTTTT. Its protein is CASTFDPGLADIANTGELFF.

Regarding this clonotype: Given a much more abundant clone one base away, this may be a read error. The J gene is TRBJ2-3, the V gene TRBV11-3, with D possibly being TRBD2 (6 bases). The CDR3 consists of 16 residues. Germline V gene data show CDR1 as SGHNT and CDR2 as YENEEA. The CDR3 sequence: CVSSRGTISSTDTQYF. The CDR3 DNA reads TGTGTCAGCAGCCGGGGGACCATCTCTAGCACAGATACGCAGTATTTT.

This clonotype occurred many times. The V call is TRBV7-9, the J call TRBJ2-5; the D gene is possibly TRBD2 (5 bases). The J call may not be correct, given that the DNA end is closer to TRBJ2-1. Germline-derived CDR1 and CDR2 are SEHNR and FQNEAQ (reference sequence). The CDR3 runs 13 residues. CDR3 sequence reads: CASSSGPAGEQFF. CDR3 nucleotides: TGTGCCAGCAGCTCTGGTCCCGCGGGTGAGCAGTTCTTC.

This chain connects TRBV10-3 to TRBJ2-7; the D is unclear. Germline V gene data show CDR1 as ENHRY and CDR2 as SYGVKD. The V gene lost 0 bases and the J gene lost 6 bases, with 9 bases spanning the gap. The CDR3 is 13 amino acids. The CDR3: CAISESIFFEQYF. Here the CDR3 DNA reads TGTGCCATCAGTGAGTCGATATTCTTCGAGCAGTACTTC.

This clonotype was observed at least ten times. The rearrangement uses TRBV9 and TRBJ2-2, with D perhaps assigned TRBD1 or TRBD2 (5 bases each). The CDR3 has 14 residues. Germline CDR1 SGDLS, CDR2 YYNGEE. V dropped 0 bases and J dropped 5 bases, with 8 bases sitting between them. The CDR3 here is CASSVGGGTGELFF. CDR3 nucleotide sequence: TGTGCCAGCAGCGTAGGTGGGGGAACCGGGGAGCTGTTTTTT.

In the case of this clonotype: Given a much more abundant clone one base away, this may be a read error. This chain uses TRBV10-2 with TRBJ2-1; 9 nucleotides agree with TRBD2. The CDR3 has 14 amino acids. In germline, CDR1 is WSHSY, CDR2 SAAADI. The CDR3 here is CVSSVGGRAEGEFF. The CDR3, as DNA: TGCGTCAGCAGTGTAGGCGGGAGGGCAGAAGGGGAGTTCTTC.

The chain recombines TRBV4-2 with TRBJ2-1; 8 nucleotides match TRBD2. This CDR3 comprises 17 residues. V trimming: 4 bases; J trimming: 3 bases; junction bases outside the gene matches: 11. In germline, CDR1 is LGHNA, CDR2 YNFKEQ. DNA for the CDR3: TGTGCCAGCAGCCTCATTCTGCGGGAGGATCGCTACAATGAGCAGTTCTTC. It translates to CASSLILREDRYNEQFF.

The gene calls are TRBV3-1 and TRBJ2-5; perhaps TRBD1 as D (6 bases). Germline CDR1 is LGHDT and CDR2 is YNNKEL (reference sequence). The CDR3 loop spans 15 amino acids. The V end was cut by 1 base, the J end by 2 bases, with 11 bases between. The CDR3 reads CASSQARDIQETQYF. The CDR3 DNA reads as TGTGCCAGCAGCCAAGCCCGGGACATTCAAGAGACCCAGTACTTC.

This clonotype showed up many times. This rearrangement joins TRBV6-1 to TRBJ2-2; 10 bases fit TRBD2. The germline V gene has CDR1 MNHNS and CDR2 SASEGT. The ends lost 6 bases at V and 7 bases at J; junction bases unmatched: 8. The CDR3 extends over 15 amino acids. CDR3 bases: TGTGCCAGCAGCCAAAGCGGGAGGGCCATCGGGGAGCTGTTTTTT. This codes for CASSQSGRAIGELFF.

This clonotype was counted ten times or more. This CDR3 reads CASRYGRGVAGELFF. The DNA for the CDR3 is TGTGCCAGCAGATACGGGAGAGGGGTCGCCGGGGAGCTGTTTTTT. The chain links TRBV6-2 or TRBV6-3 to TRBJ2-2; possible D gene TRBD2, 6 bases. V dropped 6 bases and J dropped 6 bases, with 17 bases sitting between them. Germline CDR1 is MNHEY and CDR2 is SVGEGT. The CDR3 is 15 amino acids.